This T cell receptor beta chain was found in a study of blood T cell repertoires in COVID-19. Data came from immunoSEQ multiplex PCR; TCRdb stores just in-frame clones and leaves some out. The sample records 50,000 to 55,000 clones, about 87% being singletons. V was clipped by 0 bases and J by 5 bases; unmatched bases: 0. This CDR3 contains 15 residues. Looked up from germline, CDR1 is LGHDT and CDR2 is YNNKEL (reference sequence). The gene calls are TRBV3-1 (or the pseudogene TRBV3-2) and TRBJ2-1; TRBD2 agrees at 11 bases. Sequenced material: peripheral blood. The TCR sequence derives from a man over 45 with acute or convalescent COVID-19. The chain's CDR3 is CASSQEGLADNEQFF. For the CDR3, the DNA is TGTGCCAGCAGCCAAGAGGGACTAGCGGACAATGAGCAGTTCTTC.